This TCR beta chain was observed in a study of OX40 agonist ivuxolimab in advanced cancers. Across the study: Dose-escalation patients had hepatocellular carcinoma, melanoma, renal cell or head and neck cancer. Overall study results and limits: At doses 0.1 to 3.0 mg/kg, CD4+ and CD8+ clones expanded.

Worth noting for this clone: Antigen: not known.

Some clones are missing from TCRdb's copy, which holds only in-frame ones; the method was immunoSEQ multiplex PCR. The sample records some 83,000 clones, around nine tenths being singletons. The germline CDR1 and CDR2 sequences are SGHNT and YYREEE (reference sequence). The germline V and J ends were trimmed by 3 bases and 0 bases, with 0 bases remaining between them. This CDR3 has 12 residues. Material: CD4+ or CD8+ T cells sorted from blood, obtained in a trial of the OX40 agonist ivuxolimab. The chain couples TRBV5-4 to TRBJ2-2; unclear D gene. The clonotype originates from an adult with an advanced solid tumor such as melanoma, head and neck, liver or kidney cancer. This chain's CDR3 is CASSSNTGELFF. CDR3 nucleotide sequence: TGTGCCAGCAGCTCGAACACCGGGGAGCTGTTTTTT.